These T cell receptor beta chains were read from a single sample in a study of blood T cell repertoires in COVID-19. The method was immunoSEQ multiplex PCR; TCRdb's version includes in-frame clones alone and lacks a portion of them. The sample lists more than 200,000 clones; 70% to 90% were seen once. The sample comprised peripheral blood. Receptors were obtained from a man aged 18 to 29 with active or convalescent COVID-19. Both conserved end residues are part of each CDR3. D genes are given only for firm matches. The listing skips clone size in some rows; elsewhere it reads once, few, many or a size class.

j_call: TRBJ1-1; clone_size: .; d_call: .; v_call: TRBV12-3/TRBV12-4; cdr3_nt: TGTGCCAGTTACCAAGGGGGGGCAGGAGCTTTCTTT; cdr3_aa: CASYQGGAGAFF
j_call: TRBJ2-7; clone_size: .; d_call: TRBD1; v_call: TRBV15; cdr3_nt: TGTGCCACCAGCAGAGGGACAGGGGGACCGATCTACGAGCAGTACTTC; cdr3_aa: CATSRGTGGPIYEQYF
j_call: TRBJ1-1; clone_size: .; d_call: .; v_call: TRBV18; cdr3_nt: TGTGCCAGCTCACCATTAGATGCGAACACTGAAGCTTTCTTT; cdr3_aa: CASSPLDANTEAFF
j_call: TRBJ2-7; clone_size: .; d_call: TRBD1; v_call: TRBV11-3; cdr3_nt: TGTGCCAGCAGGGCGACAGGGGCGGGCGAGCAGTACTTC; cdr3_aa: CASRATGAGEQYF
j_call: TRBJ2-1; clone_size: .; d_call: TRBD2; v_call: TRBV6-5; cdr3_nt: TGTGCCAGCAGAGGACTAGCGGGAGCTTACAATGAGCAGTTCTTC; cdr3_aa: CASRGLAGAYNEQFF
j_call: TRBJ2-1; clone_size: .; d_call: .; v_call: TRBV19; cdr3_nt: TGTGCCAGTAGTATCGAGCACCGGAATGAGCAGTTCTTC; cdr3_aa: CASSIEHRNEQFF
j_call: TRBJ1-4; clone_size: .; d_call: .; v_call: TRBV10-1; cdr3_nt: TGCGCCATCGAGACAGCACCGATAACTAATGAAAAACTGTTTTTT; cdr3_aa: CAIETAPITNEKLFF
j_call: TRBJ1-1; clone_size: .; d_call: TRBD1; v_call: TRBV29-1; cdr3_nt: TGCAGCGTTATCAGGGGGCAGGACACTGAAGCTTTCTTT; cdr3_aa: CSVIRGQDTEAFF
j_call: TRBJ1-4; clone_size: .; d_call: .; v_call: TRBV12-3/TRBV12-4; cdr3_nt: TGTGCCAGCAGAGCGGGAGGTTACGAAAAACTGTTTTTT; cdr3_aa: CASRAGGYEKLFF
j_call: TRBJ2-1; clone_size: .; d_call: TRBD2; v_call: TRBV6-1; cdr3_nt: TGTGCCAGCAGTGAACGACTAGCGGGGGCCGTACAGTTCTTC; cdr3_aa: CASSERLAGAVQFF
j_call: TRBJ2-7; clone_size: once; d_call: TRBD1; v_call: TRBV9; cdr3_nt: TGTGCCAGCAGCGTGGGCCCAAGACAGGGAAATGCCGAGCAGTACTTC; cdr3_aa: CASSVGPRQGNAEQYF